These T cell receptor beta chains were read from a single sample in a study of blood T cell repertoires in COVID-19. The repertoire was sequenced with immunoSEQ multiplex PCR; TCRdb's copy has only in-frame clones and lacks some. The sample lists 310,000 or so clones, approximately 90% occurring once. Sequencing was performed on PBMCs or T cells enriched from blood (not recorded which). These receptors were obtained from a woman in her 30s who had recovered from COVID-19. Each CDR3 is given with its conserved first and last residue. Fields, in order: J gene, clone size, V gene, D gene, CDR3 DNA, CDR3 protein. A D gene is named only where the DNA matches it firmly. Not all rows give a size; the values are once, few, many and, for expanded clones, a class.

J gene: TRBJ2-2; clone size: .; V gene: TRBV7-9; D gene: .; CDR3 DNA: TGTGCCAGCAGCTACGGTGGGGAGCTGTTTTTT; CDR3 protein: CASSYGGELFF
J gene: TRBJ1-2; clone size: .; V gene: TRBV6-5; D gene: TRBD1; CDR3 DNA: TGTGCCAGCAGTTACAGGGCCACAGGGGCTAACTATGGCTACACCTTC; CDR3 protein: CASSYRATGANYGYTF
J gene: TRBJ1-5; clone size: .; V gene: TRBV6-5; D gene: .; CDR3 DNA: TGTGCCAGCAGCCCCCGGGGTTATAGCAATCAGCCCCAGCATTTT; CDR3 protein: CASSPRGYSNQPQHF
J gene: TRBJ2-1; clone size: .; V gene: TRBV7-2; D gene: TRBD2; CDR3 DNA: TGTGCCAGCAGCTGGGCTAGCGGGGGGGCCGGACAGTATGAGCAGTTCTTC; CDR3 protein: CASSWASGGAGQYEQFF
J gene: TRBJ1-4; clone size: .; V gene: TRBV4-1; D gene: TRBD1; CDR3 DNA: TGCGCCAGCAGCCAACCCGGACAGGGCCATGAAAAACTGTTTTTT; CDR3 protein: CASSQPGQGHEKLFF
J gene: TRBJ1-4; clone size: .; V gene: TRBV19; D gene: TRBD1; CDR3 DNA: TGTGCCAGTAGTGCAGAGGGGACAGGGCGGATTGAAAAACTGTTTTTT; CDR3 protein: CASSAEGTGRIEKLFF
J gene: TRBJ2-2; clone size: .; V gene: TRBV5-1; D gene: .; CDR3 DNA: TGCGCCAGCAGCTTGATGCAGGGCAACACCGGGGAGCTGTTTTTT; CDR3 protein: CASSLMQGNTGELFF
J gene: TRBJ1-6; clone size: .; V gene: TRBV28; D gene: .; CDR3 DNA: TGTGCCAGCAGTTTGACGCGGGGCGAGCTTAATTCACCCCTCCACTTT; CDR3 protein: CASSLTRGELNSPLHF
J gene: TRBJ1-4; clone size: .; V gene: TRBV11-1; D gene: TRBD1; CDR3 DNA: TGTGCCAGCGCGAGGGGGCTTGACGCCGTAGGAGAAAAACTGTTTTTT; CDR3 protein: CASARGLDAVGEKLFF
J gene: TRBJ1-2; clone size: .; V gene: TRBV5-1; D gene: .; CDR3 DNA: TGCGCCAGCGGCGACCCAGCCCGGGGGGGCTACACCTTC; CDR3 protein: CASGDPARGGYTF
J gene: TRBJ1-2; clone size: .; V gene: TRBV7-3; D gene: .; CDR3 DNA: TGTGCCAGCAGCGCGACCCCCGGACAGTCCTATGGCTACACCTTC; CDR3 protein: CASSATPGQSYGYTF
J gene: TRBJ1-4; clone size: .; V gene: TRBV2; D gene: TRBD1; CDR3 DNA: TGTGCCTCCTACCTCGCGACAGGGGGGAATGAAAAACTGTTTTTT; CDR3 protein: CASYLATGGNEKLFF
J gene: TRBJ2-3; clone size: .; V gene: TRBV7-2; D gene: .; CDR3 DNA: TGTGCCAGCAGCTTAGCGCAGGGGAGCATGGATACGCAGTATTTT; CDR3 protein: CASSLAQGSMDTQYF
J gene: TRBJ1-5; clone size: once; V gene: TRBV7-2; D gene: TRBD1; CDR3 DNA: TGTGCCAGCAGCCTCGACAGGGGTCCGCATCAGCCCCAGCATTTT; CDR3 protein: CASSLDRGPHQPQHF
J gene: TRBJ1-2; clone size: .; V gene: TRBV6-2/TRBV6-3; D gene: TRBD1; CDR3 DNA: TGTGCCAGCAGTTACCCCTGGGACAGCCTCTCGTATGGCTACACCTTC; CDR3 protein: CASSYPWDSLSYGYTF
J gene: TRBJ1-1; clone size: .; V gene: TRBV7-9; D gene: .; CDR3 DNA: TGTGCCAGCAGCACGGTGGGCTCTGAAGCTTTCTTT; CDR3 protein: CASSTVGSEAFF
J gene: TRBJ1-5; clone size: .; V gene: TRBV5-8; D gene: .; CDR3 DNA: TGTGCCAGCAGCTTGGGAGCAACGGGGCAGCCCCAGCATTTT; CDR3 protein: CASSLGATGQPQHF
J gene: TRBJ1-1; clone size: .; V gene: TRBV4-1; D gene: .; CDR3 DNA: TGCGCCAGCAGCCCAGGGGCAGGGTCGAACACTGAAGCTTTCTTT; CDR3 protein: CASSPGAGSNTEAFF
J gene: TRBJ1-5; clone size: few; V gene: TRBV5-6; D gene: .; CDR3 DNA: TGTGCCAGCAGCTTGGGGGAGGCACGCCGAGGCAATCAGCCCCAGCATTTT; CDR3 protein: CASSLGEARRGNQPQHF
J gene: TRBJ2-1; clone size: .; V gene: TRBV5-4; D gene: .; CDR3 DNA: TGTGCCAGCAGCAAAGGAGACCATGGCGGTGAGCAGTTCTTC; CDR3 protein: CASSKGDHGGEQFF
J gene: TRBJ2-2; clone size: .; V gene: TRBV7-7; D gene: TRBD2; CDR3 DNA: TGTGCTAGCAGCTTAGGGTACAGCGGGGGCACCGGGGAGCTGTTTTTT; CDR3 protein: CASSLGYSGGTGELFF
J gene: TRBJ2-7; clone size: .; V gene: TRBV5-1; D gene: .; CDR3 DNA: TGCGCCAGCAGCGGCACGGGATTTAGCTCCTACGAGCAGTACTTC; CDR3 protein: CASSGTGFSSYEQYF
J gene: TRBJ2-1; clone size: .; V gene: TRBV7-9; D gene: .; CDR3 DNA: TGTGCCAGCAGCTTATCCGGGTCCCACAATGAGCAGTTCTTC; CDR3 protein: CASSLSGSHNEQFF
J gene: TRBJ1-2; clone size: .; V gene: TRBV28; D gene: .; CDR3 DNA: TGTGCCAGCGGGAACAGGGTTACTAACTATGGCTACACCTTC; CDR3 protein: CASGNRVTNYGYTF
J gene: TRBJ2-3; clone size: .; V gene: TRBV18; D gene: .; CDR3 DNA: TGTGCCAGCTCACCCGGGATCCCTCGAGATACGCAGTATTTT; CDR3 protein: CASSPGIPRDTQYF
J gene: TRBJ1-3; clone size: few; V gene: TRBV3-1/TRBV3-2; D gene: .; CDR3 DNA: TGTGCCAGCAGCCAAGGTTGGCGGAGCGGAAACACCATATATTTT; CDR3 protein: CASSQGWRSGNTIYF
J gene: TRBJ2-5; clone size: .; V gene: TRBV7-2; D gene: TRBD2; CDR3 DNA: TGTGCCAGCAGCTTAGGTCTAGCGGGGGGCCCCCGGGGAGAGACCCAGTACTTC; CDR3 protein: CASSLGLAGGPRGETQYF
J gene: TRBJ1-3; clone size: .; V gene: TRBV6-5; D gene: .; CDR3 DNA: TGTGCCAGCAGCCTGGGGGCCAGCGCTGGAAACACCATATATTTT; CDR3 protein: CASSLGASAGNTIYF
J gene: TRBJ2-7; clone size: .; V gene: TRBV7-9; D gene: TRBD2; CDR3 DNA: TGTGCCAGCAGCTTCCGCTCCGGGACTAGCGGGGGGAGATCCTACGAGCAGTACTTC; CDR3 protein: CASSFRSGTSGGRSYEQYF
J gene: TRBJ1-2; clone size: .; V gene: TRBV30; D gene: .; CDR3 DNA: TGTGCCTGGGGCACGCAGTTCTATGGCTACACCTTC; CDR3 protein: CAWGTQFYGYTF
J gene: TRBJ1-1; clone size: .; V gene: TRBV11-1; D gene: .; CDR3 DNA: TGTGCCAGCAGCGAGGTCACTGAAGCTTTCTTT; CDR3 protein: CASSEVTEAFF
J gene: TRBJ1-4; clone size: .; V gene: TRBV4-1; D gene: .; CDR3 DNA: TGCGCCAGCAGCCCTCAGGACACCAAAGGGGAAAAACTGTTTTTT; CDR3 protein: CASSPQDTKGEKLFF
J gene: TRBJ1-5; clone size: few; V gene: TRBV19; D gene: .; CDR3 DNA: TGTGCCAGTAGTATCAGGGTGGGAAGAATCAATCAGCCCCAGCATTTT; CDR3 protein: CASSIRVGRINQPQHF
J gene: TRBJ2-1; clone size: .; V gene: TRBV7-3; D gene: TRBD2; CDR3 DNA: TGTGCCAGCAGCCTAACTAGCGGGGCGCCGCGTGAGCAGTTCTTC; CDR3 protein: CASSLTSGAPREQFF
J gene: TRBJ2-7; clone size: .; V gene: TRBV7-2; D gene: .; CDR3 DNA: TGTGCCAGCACCGGCGGGCCGGCCCACGAGCAGTACTTC; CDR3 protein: CASTGGPAHEQYF
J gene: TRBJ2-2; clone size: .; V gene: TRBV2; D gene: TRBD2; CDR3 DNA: TGTGCCAGCAGTGACAGCGGGGTCACCGGGGAGCTGTTTTTT; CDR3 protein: CASSDSGVTGELFF
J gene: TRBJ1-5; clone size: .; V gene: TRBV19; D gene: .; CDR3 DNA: TGTGCCAGTAGTATTAATCATCAGCCCCAGCATTTT; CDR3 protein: CASSINHQPQHF
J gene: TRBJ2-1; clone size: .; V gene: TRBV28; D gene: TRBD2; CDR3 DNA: TGTGCCAGCAGCTCGTTCTCCGCAACTAGCGGGGTTCGGAATGAGCAGTTCTTC; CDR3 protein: CASSSFSATSGVRNEQFF
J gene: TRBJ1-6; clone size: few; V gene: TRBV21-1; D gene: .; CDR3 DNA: TGTGCCAGCTGCCAGGGCTATAATTCACCCCTCCACTTT; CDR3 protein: CASCQGYNSPLHF
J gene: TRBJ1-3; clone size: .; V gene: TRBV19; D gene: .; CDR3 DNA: TGTGCCAGTAGTCCCCGGACTGTAAACACCATATATTTT; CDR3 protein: CASSPRTVNTIYF